The entry below gives a single T cell receptor beta chain sequence along with its context. The table came from immunoSEQ multiplex PCR; TCRdb's copy has only in-frame clones and leaves some out. The table shows approximately 69,000 clones, with approximately 94% occurring only once. This entry belongs to a study of T cell changes during pregnancy in multiple sclerosis. The germline V gene encodes CDR1 SGHTA and CDR2 FQGTGA. V shed 4 bases and J shed 2 bases, with 17 bases lying between them. This CDR3 has 16 amino acids. The material sequenced was peripheral blood, taken in the third trimester of pregnancy. The chain is built from TRBV7-3 and TRBJ2-5; a weak D match, TRBD2 (7 bases). This TCR was sampled from a female donor with multiple sclerosis, enrolled in a pregnancy study. The CDR3 DNA reads as TGTGCCAGCAGCTACGATGGAGGGGGGGGACAAGAGACCCAGTACTTC. Residues: CASSYDGGGGQETQYF.